This T cell receptor beta chain derives from a study of T cells in Graves' hyperthyroidism and ophthalmopathy. General observations from the study: Blood samples included most of the expanded thyroid clonotypes exceeding 0.001.

For Graves' hyperthyroidism to be stable, ophthalmopathy could not progress within 18 months. Clinical symptoms, serum thyroxine and TRAb, thyroid ultrasound and orbital computed tomography were used for the diagnoses. Germline assignment: CDR1 DFQATT and CDR2 SNEGSKA (reference sequence). This CDR3 has 14 amino acids. V lost 1 base, J lost 7 bases, and 7 bases stayed unmatched. TCR beta CDR3 region amplification was performed from RNA transcripts. Carried out on the TCR CDR3, a first-round RT-PCR used the HTBI primer set. TCRdb called the multiplex PCR reads again in MiXCR, with one record for every CDR3 protein. The sample consists of 300,000 to 400,000 distinct CDR3 sequences, over 20% of them appearing once. This clonotype was seen at least ten times. Antigen specificity is unknown.

The specimen was blood. The rearrangement links TRBV20-1 to TRBJ2-1; 7 bases map to TRBD2. The TCR comes from a woman in her 50s with Graves' hyperthyroidism. The CDR3 DNA sequence: TGCAGTGCTAGAGGGGAGGGTGGAAAGAATGAGCAGTTCTTC. Residues: CSARGEGGKNEQFF.